This paragraph reports one TCR beta chain. The CDR3 runs to 14 residues. Germline V gene sequence: CDR1 SGHNT, CDR2 YENEEA. Trimming took 4 bases from V and 1 from J, leaving 10 bases between them. TCRdb keeps only in-frame clones here, not all; method: immunoSEQ multiplex PCR. The data hold some 250,000 clones, with about 85% observed a single time. The data derive from a study of blood T cell repertoires in COVID-19. Study in general: PBMCs, B-cell-depleted T cells, or T cells were the source of the cDNA or gDNA that made up the material.

This chain links TRBV11-3 with TRBJ1-1, with D maybe TRBD1 (6 bases). Sequenced: peripheral blood. This TCR was sampled from a woman aged 80 or over with acute or convalescent COVID-19. The CDR3 loop is CASSSDSPNTEAFF. The CDR3 DNA follows: TGTGCCAGCAGCTCGGACAGCCCGAACACTGAAGCTTTCTTT.